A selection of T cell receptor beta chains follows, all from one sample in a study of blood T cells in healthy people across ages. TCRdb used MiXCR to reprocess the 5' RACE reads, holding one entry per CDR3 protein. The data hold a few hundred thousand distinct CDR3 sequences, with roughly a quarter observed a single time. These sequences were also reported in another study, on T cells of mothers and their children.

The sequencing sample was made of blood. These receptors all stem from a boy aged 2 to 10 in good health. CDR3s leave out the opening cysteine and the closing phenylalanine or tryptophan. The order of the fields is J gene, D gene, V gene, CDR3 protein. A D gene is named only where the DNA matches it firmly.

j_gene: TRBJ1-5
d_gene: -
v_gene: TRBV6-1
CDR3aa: ASSYLSNQPQH

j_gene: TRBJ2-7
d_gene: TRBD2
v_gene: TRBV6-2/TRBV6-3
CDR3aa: ASSLPSGTYEQY

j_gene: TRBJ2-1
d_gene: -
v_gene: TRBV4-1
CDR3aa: ASSQGLRGRYREQF

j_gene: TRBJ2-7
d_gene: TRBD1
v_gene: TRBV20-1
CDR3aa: SARVLGTGYGGPSEQY

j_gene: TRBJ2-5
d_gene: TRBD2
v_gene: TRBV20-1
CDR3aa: SARDEGGRLTQY

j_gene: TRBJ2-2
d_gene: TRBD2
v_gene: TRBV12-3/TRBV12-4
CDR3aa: ASSPSGSRDHGGAGELF

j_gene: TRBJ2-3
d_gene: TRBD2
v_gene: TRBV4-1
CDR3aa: ASSPYGRGARTDTQY

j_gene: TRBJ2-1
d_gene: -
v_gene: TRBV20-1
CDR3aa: SAGRPDEQF

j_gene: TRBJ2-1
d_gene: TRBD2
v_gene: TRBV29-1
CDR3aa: SARTSVSYNEQF

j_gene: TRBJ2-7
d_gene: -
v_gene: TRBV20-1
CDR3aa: SARDLARVYEQY

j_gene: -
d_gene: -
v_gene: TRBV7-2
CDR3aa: ASSLGPAADEQF

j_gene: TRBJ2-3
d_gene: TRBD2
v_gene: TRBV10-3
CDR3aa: AISERGLATDTQY

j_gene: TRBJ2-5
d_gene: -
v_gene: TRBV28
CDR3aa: ASRLPGRKQGLETQY

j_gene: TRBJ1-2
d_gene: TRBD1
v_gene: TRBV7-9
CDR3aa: ASSSWDRWTLGYT

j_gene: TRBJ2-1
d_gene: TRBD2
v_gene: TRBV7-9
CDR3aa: ASSSGSGGTYNEQF

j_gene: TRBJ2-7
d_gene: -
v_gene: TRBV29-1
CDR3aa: SVLAAREQY

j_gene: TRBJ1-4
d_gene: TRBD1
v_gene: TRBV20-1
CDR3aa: SARPQGEKLF

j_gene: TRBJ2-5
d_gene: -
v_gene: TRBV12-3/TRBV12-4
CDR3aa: ASSKLETQY

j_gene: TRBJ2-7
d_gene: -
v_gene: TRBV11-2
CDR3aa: ASSSIRGGTVASYEQY

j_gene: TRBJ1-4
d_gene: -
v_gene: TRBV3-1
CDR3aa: ASSSHTGKKLF

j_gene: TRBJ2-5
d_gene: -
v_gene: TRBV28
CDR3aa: ASGGGHLERETQY

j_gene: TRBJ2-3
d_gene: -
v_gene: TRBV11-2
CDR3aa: AGSPQRSTDTQY

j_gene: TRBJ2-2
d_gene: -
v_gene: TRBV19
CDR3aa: ASSSRGPTGELF

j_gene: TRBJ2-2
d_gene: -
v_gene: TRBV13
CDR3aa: ASSDGTTENTGELF

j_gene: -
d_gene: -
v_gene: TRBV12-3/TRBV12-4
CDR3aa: ASSAPGDEQY

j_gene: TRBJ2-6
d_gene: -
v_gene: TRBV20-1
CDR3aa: SAPRPGANVLT

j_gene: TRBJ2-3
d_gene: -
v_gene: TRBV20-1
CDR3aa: SARDGAGADDTQY

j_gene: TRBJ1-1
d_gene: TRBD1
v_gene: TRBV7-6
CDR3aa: ASSLDRVPAF

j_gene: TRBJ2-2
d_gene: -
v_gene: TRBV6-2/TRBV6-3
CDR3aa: ASSYGGARTGELF

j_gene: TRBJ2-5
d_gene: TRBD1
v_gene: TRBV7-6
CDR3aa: ASSLTRTGRGETQY

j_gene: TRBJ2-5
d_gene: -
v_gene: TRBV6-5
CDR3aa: ASSYWGRTEETQY

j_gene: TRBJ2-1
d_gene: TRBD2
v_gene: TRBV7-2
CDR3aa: ASSRQGLTASGRKGNEQF

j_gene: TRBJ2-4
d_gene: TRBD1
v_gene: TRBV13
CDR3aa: ASSSKQGAKREDIQY

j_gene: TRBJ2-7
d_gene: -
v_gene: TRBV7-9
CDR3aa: ASSLSGKYHEQY

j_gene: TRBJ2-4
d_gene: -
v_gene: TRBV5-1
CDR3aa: ASSPVRRARENIQY

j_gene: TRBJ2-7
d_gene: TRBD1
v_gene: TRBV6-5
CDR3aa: ASRQTGVYEQY

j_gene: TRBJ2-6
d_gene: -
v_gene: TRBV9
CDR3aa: ASSSGILGSGANVLT

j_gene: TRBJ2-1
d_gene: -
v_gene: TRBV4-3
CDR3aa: ASSQEKRGETRY

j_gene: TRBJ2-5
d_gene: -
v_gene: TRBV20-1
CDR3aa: SAVTGLGETQY

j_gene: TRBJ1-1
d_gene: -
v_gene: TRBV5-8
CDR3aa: ASSSPAGNTEAF

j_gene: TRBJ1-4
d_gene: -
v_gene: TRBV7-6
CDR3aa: ASSLTAYATNEKLF

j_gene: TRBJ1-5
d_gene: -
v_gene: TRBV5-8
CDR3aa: APCTTGQNLVSDQPQH

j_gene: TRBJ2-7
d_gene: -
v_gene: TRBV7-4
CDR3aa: ASSTAGLGNGNEQY

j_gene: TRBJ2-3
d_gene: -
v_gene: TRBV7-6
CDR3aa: ASSSGVWTDTQY

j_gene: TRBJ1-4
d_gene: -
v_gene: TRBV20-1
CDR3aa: SAGGVSPNEKLF

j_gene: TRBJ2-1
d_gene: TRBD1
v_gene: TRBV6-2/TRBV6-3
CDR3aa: ASSHPRGTYNEQF

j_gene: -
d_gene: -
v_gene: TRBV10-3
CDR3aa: AISERATGEQF

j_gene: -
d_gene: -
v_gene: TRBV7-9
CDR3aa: ASSFNRAPQF